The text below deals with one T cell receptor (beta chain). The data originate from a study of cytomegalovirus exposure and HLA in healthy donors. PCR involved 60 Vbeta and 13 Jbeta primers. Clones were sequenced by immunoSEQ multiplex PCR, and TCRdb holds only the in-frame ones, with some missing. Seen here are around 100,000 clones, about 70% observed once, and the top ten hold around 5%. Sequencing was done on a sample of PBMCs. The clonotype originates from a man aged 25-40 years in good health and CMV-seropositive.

In nucleotides, the CDR3 is TGCAGCGTCCCAGGGGACCGGGATCAAGAGACCCAGTACTTC. Translation gives CSVPGDRDQETQYF. This rearrangement joins TRBV29-1 to TRBJ2-5; perhaps TRBD1 as D (6 bases). The CDR3 has 14 residues. V gave up 6 bases and J gave up 2 bases, with 16 bases separating them. Germline V gene data show CDR1 as SQVTM and CDR2 as ANQGSEA.